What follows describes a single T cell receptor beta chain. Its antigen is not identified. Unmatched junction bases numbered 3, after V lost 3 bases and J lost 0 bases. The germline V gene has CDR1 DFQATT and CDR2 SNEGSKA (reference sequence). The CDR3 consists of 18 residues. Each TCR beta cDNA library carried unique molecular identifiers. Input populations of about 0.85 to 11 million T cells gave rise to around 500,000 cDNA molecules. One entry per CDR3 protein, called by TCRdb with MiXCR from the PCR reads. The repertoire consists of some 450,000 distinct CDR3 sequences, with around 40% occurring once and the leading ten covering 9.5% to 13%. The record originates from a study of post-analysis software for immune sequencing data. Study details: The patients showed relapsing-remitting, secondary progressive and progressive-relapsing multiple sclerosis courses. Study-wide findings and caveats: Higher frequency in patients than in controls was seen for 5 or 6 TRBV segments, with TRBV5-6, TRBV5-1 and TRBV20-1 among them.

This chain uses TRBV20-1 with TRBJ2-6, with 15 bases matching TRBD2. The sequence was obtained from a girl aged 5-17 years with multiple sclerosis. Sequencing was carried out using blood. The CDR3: CSARGLAGGLSGANVLTF. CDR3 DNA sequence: TGCAGTGCTAGGGGACTAGCGGGAGGCCTCTCTGGGGCCAACGTCCTGACTTTC.